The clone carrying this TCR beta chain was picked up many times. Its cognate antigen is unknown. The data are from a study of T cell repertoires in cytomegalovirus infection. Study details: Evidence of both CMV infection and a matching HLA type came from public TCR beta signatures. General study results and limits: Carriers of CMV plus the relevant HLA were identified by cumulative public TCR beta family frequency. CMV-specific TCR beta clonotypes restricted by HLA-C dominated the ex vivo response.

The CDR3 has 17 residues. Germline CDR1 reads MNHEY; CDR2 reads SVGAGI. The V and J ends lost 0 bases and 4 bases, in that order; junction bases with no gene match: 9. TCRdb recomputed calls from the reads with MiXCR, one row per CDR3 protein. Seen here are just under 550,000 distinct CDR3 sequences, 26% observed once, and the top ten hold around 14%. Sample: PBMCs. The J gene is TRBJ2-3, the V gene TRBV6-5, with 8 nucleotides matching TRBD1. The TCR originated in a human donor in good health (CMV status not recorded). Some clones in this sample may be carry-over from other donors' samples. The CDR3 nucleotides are TGTGCCAGCAGTTACTCGTCGCAGGGGGCATGGGCAGATACGCAGTATTTT. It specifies CASSYSSQGAWADTQYF.